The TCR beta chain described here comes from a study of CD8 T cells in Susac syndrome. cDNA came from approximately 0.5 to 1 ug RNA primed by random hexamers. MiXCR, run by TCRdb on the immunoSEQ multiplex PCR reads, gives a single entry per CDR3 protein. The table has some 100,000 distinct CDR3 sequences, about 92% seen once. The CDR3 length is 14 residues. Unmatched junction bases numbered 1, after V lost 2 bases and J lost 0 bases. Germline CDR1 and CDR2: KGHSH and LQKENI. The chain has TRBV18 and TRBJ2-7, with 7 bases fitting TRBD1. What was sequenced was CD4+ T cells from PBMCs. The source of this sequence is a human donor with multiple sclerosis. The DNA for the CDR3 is TGTGCCAGCTCACCAGGGACAGCCTCCTACGAGCAGTACTTC. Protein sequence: CASSPGTASYEQYF.